Below, 10 T cell receptor beta chains from the same sample are listed, as sequenced in a study of cytomegalovirus exposure and HLA in healthy donors. The PCR ran on 60 Vbeta and 13 Jbeta primers. Sequenced by immunoSEQ multiplex PCR; TCRdb stores in-frame clones only, minus some. The sample consists of 200,000 or so clones, roughly 84% of them appearing once. The sample consisted of PBMCs. These receptors were taken from a girl between 5 and 17 years old in good health and CMV-seronegative.

The chain couples TRBV28 to TRBJ2-1; tentative D call: TRBD1 (5 bases). Germline CDR1 MDHEN, CDR2 SYDVKM. Trimming took 5 bases from V and 5 from J, leaving 16 bases between them. The CDR3 has 15 amino acids. In nucleotides, the CDR3 is TGTGCCAGCAGTAGGGGCCCGATTAGGGACAATGAGCAGTTCTTC. It translates to CASSRGPIRDNEQFF.

The chain joins TRBV5-5 to TRBJ1-5; D ambiguous. Germline lookup yields CDR1 SGHKS and CDR2 YYEKEE (reference sequence). This CDR3 comprises 14 residues. Trimming cost V 5 bases and J 7 bases, with 16 bases left between them. CDR3 in DNA: TGTGCCAGCAGTTCGGGGATCACCGCCCAGCCCCAGCATTTT. Translating gives CASSSGITAQPQHF.

This clone has a single count. The chain couples TRBV5-6 to TRBJ1-2, with D uncertain. The CDR3 spans 12 residues. Germline V lookup: CDR1 SGHDT, CDR2 YYEEEE. The germline V and J ends were trimmed by 4 bases and 8 bases, with 12 bases remaining between them. CDR3 amino acids: CASSPKSGGYTF. CDR3 in DNA: TGTGCCAGCAGCCCGAAGTCGGGGGGCTACACCTTC.

The chain is built from TRBV5-1 and TRBJ1-6; the D is unclear. CDR1 and CDR2 (germline): SGHRS, YFSETQ. This CDR3 region has 14 residues. Trimming removed 0 bases at V and 10 bases at J, with 11 bases between. CDR3 in amino acids: CASSLAQVRSPLHF. CDR3 coding DNA: TGCGCCAGCAGCTTGGCGCAGGTCAGGTCACCCCTCCACTTT.

This CDR3 reads CAHKDGDRVGYTF. The CDR3 DNA is TGTGCCCACAAGGACGGGGACAGGGTTGGCTACACCTTC. The chain recombines TRBV28 with TRBJ1-2; TRBD1 agrees at 9 bases. CDR1 MDHEN and CDR2 SYDVKM come from the germline V gene. Losses at the gene ends were 11 bases for V and 7 bases for J; bases not matched to a gene: 11. The length of the CDR3 is 13 residues.

V is TRBV5-1 and J is TRBJ2-5, with 7 bases identical to TRBD1. V dropped 7 bases and J dropped 1; count of bases not matched to a gene: 10. This CDR3 is 15 amino acids long. Germline lookup yields CDR1 SGHRS and CDR2 YFSETQ. The CDR3 sequence is CASQAQGIVQETQYF. CDR3 DNA: TGCGCCAGCCAGGCACAGGGGATCGTCCAAGAGACCCAGTACTTC.

The V gene is TRBV5-1, the J gene TRBJ2-7, with 9 bases lining up with TRBD1. CDR1 SGHRS and CDR2 YFSETQ come from the germline V gene. The CDR3 is 17 amino acids. V dropped 4 bases and J dropped 4; count of bases not matched to a gene: 15. The CDR3 coding sequence is TGCGCCAGCAGCCAAAGAGCCCCCGGGACAGGGTTTTACGAGCAGTACTTC. Translation gives CASSQRAPGTGFYEQYF.

V and J are TRBV6-5 and TRBJ2-3; 8 bases line up with TRBD1. Trimming removed 10 bases from V and 0 bases from J; junction bases left unmatched: 9. The CDR3 extends over 15 amino acids. Germline CDR1 MNHEY, CDR2 SVGAGI. The CDR3 coding sequence is TGTGCCACCCGGACAGGGACCCTTAGCACAGATACGCAGTATTTT. It yields the protein CATRTGTLSTDTQYF.

This clone was recorded only once. The V call is TRBV5-1, the J call TRBJ2-1; TRBD1 is a possible D gene (6 bases). The V gene's germline CDR1 is SGHRS and CDR2 YFSETQ. V was cut by 2 bases and J by 5 bases, with 14 bases left in between. The CDR3 covers 15 residues. The CDR3 DNA follows: TGCGCCAGCAGCTTATCAGGGGCCTCTAACAATGAGCAGTTCTTC. Protein: CASSLSGASNNEQFF.

This chain links TRBV5-4 with TRBJ1-1, with 11 positions matching TRBD1. The V and J ends lost 4 bases and 4 bases, in that order; junction bases with no gene match: 3. The CDR3 totals 14 residues. Germline V gene data show CDR1 as SGHNT and CDR2 as YYREEE (reference sequence). CDR3 DNA: TGTGCCAGCAGCCGGGACAGGGGGGTCACTGAAGCTTTCTTT. Residues: CASSRDRGVTEAFF.